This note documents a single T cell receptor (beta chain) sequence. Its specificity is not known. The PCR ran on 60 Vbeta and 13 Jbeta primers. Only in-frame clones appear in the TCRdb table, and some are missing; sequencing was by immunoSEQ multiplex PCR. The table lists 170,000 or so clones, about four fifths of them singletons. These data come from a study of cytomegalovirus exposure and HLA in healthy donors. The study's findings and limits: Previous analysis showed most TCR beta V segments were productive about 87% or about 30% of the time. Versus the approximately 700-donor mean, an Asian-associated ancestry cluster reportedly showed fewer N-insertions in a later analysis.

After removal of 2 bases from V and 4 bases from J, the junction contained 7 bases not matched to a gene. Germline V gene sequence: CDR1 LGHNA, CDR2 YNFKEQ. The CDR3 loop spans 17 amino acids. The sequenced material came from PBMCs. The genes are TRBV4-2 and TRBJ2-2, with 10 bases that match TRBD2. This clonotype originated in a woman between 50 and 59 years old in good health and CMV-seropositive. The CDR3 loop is CASSQQSLAGATGELFF. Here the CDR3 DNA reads TGTGCCAGCAGCCAACAAAGTCTAGCGGGAGCCACCGGGGAGCTGTTTTTT.